This T cell receptor (beta chain) was captured in a study of cytomegalovirus exposure and HLA in healthy donors. Study-level background: Researchers found that roughly 81% of about 400 genotyped donors fell within the Caucasian-associated ancestry cluster.

V was pared by 7 bases and J by 2 bases, with 11 bases between. From germline, CDR1 is MNHEY and CDR2 SMNVEV (reference sequence). The CDR3 runs to 13 residues. It was with 60 Vbeta and 13 Jbeta primers that the PCR ran. This table comes from immunoSEQ multiplex PCR, and its TCRdb copy is limited to in-frame clones, with some not included. The table has about 160,000 clones, around 80% seen once; the top ten hold about 6.3%. General study results and limits: What a later analysis reportedly showed was that an Asian-associated ancestry cluster had fewer N-insertions than the 666-donor mean.

Notes on this clone: The antigen is unknown.

This TCR came from a male donor in good health and CMV-seropositive. Sequencing used PBMCs. This sequence joins TRBV27 and TRBJ2-5; a possible D gene is TRBD2 (5 bases). The CDR3 is CASKRLPQETQYF. DNA of the CDR3: TGTGCCAGCAAGAGACTACCTCAAGAGACCCAGTACTTC.